The T cell receptor (beta chain) under discussion was sequenced for a study of vaccination effects on CD4 cells after COVID-19. On the study more broadly: The patients, three convalescent individuals, were sampled early and late after vaccination. Samples that were drawn after vaccination came a median of 72 days after the second dose.

Antigen-specific CD4+ T cells were first expanded with viral peptide pools by the ViraFEST assay and only then sequenced. Subsequent to roughly 10 days of culture, CD4+ T cells were isolated. The person acquired a PCR-confirmed SARS-CoV-2 infection between March and December 2020. The cohort was immunized with two doses of either the BNT162b2 or mRNA-1273 vaccine. Cultures got half-medium changes with IL-2 on days 3 and 7. Worth noting for this clone: Its antigen is unidentified.

Study-wide points: Convalescents' post-vaccine spike-reactive clones were mainly new, vaccine-induced.

The CDR3 runs 16 residues. Germline CDR1 and CDR2: SGDLS and YYNGEE. Trimming left V 0 bases short and J 3 bases short, with 15 bases between. Profiled with immunoSEQ multiplex PCR; TCRdb holds only in-frame clones, not every one. The sample contains fewer than 15,000 clones, 73% of which appear only once. The chain joins TRBV9 to TRBJ2-5, with D unclear. The material was CD4+ T cells from PBMCs cultured with HCoV-NL63 spike peptides, obtained after COVID-19 vaccination. This receptor was taken from a human donor who had a prior SARS-CoV-2 infection. The CDR3 bases are TGTGCCAGCAGCGTAGAGGTTGCGCGCGGAAAAGAGACCCAGTACTTC. Translated: CASSVEVARGKETQYF.